The 20 T cell receptor beta chains below all came from one sample that was sequenced in a study of response to subunit inactivated influenza vaccine. MiXCR, applied by TCRdb to the RT-PCR reads, yields one record per CDR3 protein. The sample shows more than 700,000 distinct CDR3 sequences, 21% of them seen only once. The starting material was PBMCs from blood, obtained roughly 5 days after vaccination. These receptors were collected from a man over 45 who received an inactivated influenza vaccine.

This clonotype was seen repeatedly, ten times or more. The chain has TRBV12-3 or TRBV12-4 and TRBJ1-3; D gene uncertain. Trimming removed 7 bases from V and 0 bases from J, with 7 bases in between. The CDR3 has 13 amino acids. This CDR3 is CASTPLSGNTIYF. The CDR3 DNA follows: TGTGCCAGCACCCCTCTCTCTGGAAACACCATATATTTT.

This clonotype has at least ten counts. This rearrangement joins TRBV12-3 or TRBV12-4 to TRBJ1-5, with D possibly TRBD1 on 5 matching bases. CDR3 length equals 15 residues. Trimming removed 5 bases from V and 0 bases from J, with 11 bases in between. CDR3 DNA: TGTGCCAGCAGTAGGGGAGGAAATAGCAATCAGCCCCAGCATTTT. Amino acids: CASSRGGNSNQPQHF.

In DNA, the CDR3 is TGTGCCAGCAGTTACTTTCGGGACTCGAGGGAGACCCAGTACTTC. Translation gives CASSYFRDSRETQYF. The J gene is TRBJ2-5, the V gene TRBV6-5; D is possibly TRBD2 (6 bases). V was clipped by 1 base and J by 5 bases, with 14 bases between them. The length of the CDR3 is 15 residues. Germline V gene data show CDR1 as MNHEY and CDR2 as SVGAGI.

This clonotype showed up just a few times. This chain joins TRBV6-4 and TRBJ2-3; 9 nucleotides match TRBD2. The CDR3 is 17 residues long. Germline V gives CDR1 MRHNA, CDR2 SNTAGT. With V trimmed by 5 bases and J by 2 bases, 11 bases remained unmatched. CDR3 region: CASSPLGLAYHTDTQYF. As DNA, the CDR3 is TGTGCCAGCAGTCCTTTGGGACTAGCCTACCACACAGATACGCAGTATTTT.

This clonotype was observed a few times. The chain joins TRBV27 to TRBJ2-2; 9 bases are a match to TRBD2. The CDR3 runs 15 residues. Unmatched junction bases numbered 2, after V lost 4 bases and J lost 2 bases. Germline V gives CDR1 MNHEY, CDR2 SMNVEV (reference sequence). The CDR3 reads CASSWTSVNTGELFF. In DNA form, the CDR3 reads TGTGCCAGCAGTTGGACTAGCGTAAACACCGGGGAGCTGTTTTTT.

This clonotype was seen more than once but under ten times. The chain is built from TRBV20-1 and TRBJ2-1; D is possibly TRBD1 (6 bases). Trimming took 0 bases from V and 0 from J, leaving 12 bases between them. This CDR3 has 16 residues. CDR1 is DFQATT, CDR2 SNEGSKA, per germline (reference sequence). As DNA, the CDR3 is TGCAGTGCTAGAGATGGGACACCGAGCTCCTACAATGAGCAGTTCTTC. It codes for CSARDGTPSSYNEQFF.

The chain couples TRBV6-1 to TRBJ2-7; D perhaps matches TRBD2 (6 bases). Germline V gene data show CDR1 as MNHNS and CDR2 as SASEGT. Trimming removed 5 bases from V and 1 base from J, with 18 bases in between. This CDR3 is 16 amino acids long. This CDR3 reads CASSPMGSGLSYEQYF. CDR3 bases: TGTGCCAGCAGTCCCATGGGGAGCGGACTATCCTACGAGCAGTACTTC.

This clonotype was counted a few times. The chain is built from TRBV20-1 and TRBJ1-4; a weak D match, TRBD1 (5 bases). Trimming took off 6 bases at V and 0 bases at J, with 14 bases between the two ends. CDR3 size: 15 residues. CDR1 is DFQATT and CDR2 is SNEGSKA in the germline V gene (reference sequence). CDR3 sequence: CSAEGEEATNEKLFF. The CDR3 nucleotides read TGCAGTGCCGAAGGGGAGGAGGCAACTAATGAAAAACTGTTTTTT.

The rearrangement uses TRBV7-8 and TRBJ1-6; possible D gene TRBD1, 5 bases. CDR1 is SGHVS, CDR2 FQNEAQ, per germline. The ends were cut back, 5 bases at V and 0 bases at J, with 11 bases in the middle. The CDR3 is 16 amino acids. Here the CDR3 DNA reads TGTGCCAGCAGCCTGGGGCTTAGCTCCTATAATTCACCCCTCCACTTT. Residues: CASSLGLSSYNSPLHF. Looking up the rest from reference TRBV7-8 and TRBJ1-6 gives the full variable domain: GAGVSQSPRYKVAKRGQDVALRCDPISGHVSLFWYQQALGQGPEFLTYFQNEAQLDKSGLPSDRFFAERPEGSVSTLKIQRTQQEDSAVYLCASSLGLSSYNSPLHFGNGTRLTVT.

In this sample, this clonotype turned up a few times. The chain couples TRBV5-5 to TRBJ2-1; possible D gene TRBD1, 6 bases. The length of the CDR3 is 16 residues. Trimming shortened V by 2 bases and J by 0 bases, and 12 bases separated the two germline ends. The V gene's germline CDR1 is SGHKS and CDR2 YYEKEE (reference sequence). CDR3 residues: CASSFNRANSYNEQFF. For the CDR3, the DNA is TGTGCCAGCAGCTTTAACAGGGCGAACTCCTACAATGAGCAGTTCTTC.

This clonotype was seen ten or more times. The chain combines TRBV7-2 with TRBJ1-2, with D possibly being TRBD1 (6 bases). The ends were cut back, 5 bases at V and 5 bases at J, with 12 bases in the middle. This CDR3 is 13 amino acids long. Germline CDR1 and CDR2: SGHTA and FQGNSA. CDR3 DNA sequence: TGTGCCAGCAGCCAGGGGTCCTCGTATGGCTACACCTTC. This sequence encodes CASSQGSSYGYTF.

The table lists this clonotype with a few counts. This chain joins TRBV11-1 and TRBJ2-1; tentative D call: TRBD1 (6 bases). From germline, CDR1 is SGHAT and CDR2 FQDESV (reference sequence). Trimming took off 1 base at V and 5 bases at J, with 24 bases between the two ends. CDR3 length: 19 amino acids. For the CDR3, the DNA is TGTGCCAGCAGCTTAGTTGGCGGTAGAGTCAGGGGACGGAACAATGAGCAGTTCTTC. It specifies CASSLVGGRVRGRNNEQFF.

This clonotype was detected once. Possible read error: a much larger clone is one base away. V is TRBV6-8 and J is TRBJ2-3; no definite D call. The CDR3 covers 13 residues. Per germline, CDR1 MNHGY and CDR2 SAAAGT. The CDR3 region is CTSSPRLEDTQYF. For the CDR3, the DNA is TGTACCAGCAGTCCACGGCTCGAAGATACGCAGTATTTT.

CDR3 in amino acids: CAISLREPDTQYF. The CDR3 DNA reads as TGTGCCATCAGCTTACGGGAGCCAGATACGCAGTATTTT. The chain combines TRBV10-3 with TRBJ2-3, with D perhaps TRBD2 (6 bases). From germline, CDR1 is ENHRY and CDR2 SYGVKD. CDR3 length: 13 residues. V was pared by 6 bases and J by 4 bases, with 11 bases between.

This chain links TRBV20-1 with TRBJ2-2, with no clear D. Trimming took off 2 bases at V and 6 bases at J, with 7 bases between the two ends. Germline CDR1 is DFQATT and CDR2 is SNEGSKA (reference sequence). The CDR3 contains 12 residues. CDR3 in DNA: TGCAGTGCTAGATCCCCTCCCGGGGAGCTGTTTTTT. As protein: CSARSPPGELFF.

The gene calls are TRBV29-1 and TRBJ2-5, with 10 bases lining up with TRBD1. After removal of 6 bases from V and 6 bases from J, the junction contained 7 bases not matched to a gene. Germline CDR1 is SQVTM and CDR2 is ANQGSEA. CDR3 length equals 13 residues. DNA of the CDR3: TGCAGCGTAGGGGACAGGGGCCTGAAGACCCAGTACTTC. Amino acids: CSVGDRGLKTQYF.

J is TRBJ1-5 and V is TRBV20-1, with no clear D. The CDR3 is 13 residues long. V was trimmed by 3 bases and J by 3 bases, leaving 9 bases between them. Germline V lookup: CDR1 DFQATT, CDR2 SNEGSKA (reference sequence). The CDR3 region is CSARGSDNQPQHF. The CDR3 nucleotides read TGCAGTGCTAGGGGGTCAGACAATCAGCCCCAGCATTTT.

This clonotype has only a few counts. In DNA form, the CDR3 reads TGTGCCAGCAGTTACTACGGTGGAGGGAGCAATCAGCCCCAGCATTTT. Translation: CASSYYGGGSNQPQHF. This chain uses TRBV6-2 or TRBV6-3 with TRBJ1-5; D ambiguous. V was cut by 1 base and J by 1 base, with 11 bases left in between. CDR3 length equals 16 residues. In germline, CDR1 is MNHEY, CDR2 SVGEGT.

This clonotype was counted many times. The genes are TRBV4-3 and TRBJ2-1; D is undetermined. Per the germline V gene, CDR1 is LGHNA and CDR2 is YSLEER. This CDR3 has 14 amino acids. The V end lost 0 bases, the J end lost 8 bases, and 11 bases lay between the germline ends. CDR3 in DNA: TGCGCCAGCAGCCAAGACTACCGAGCCGATGAGCAGTTCTTC. This codes for CASSQDYRADEQFF.

Only a few counts were recorded for this clonotype. This chain links TRBV9 with TRBJ1-2; D uncertain. The length of the CDR3 is 14 residues. V was clipped by 0 bases and J by 0 bases, with 6 bases between them. Germline values: CDR1 SGDLS, CDR2 YYNGEE. The CDR3 region is CASSVADPNYGYTF. The CDR3 DNA reads as TGTGCCAGCAGCGTAGCGGACCCTAACTATGGCTACACCTTC.